The clone carrying this T cell receptor (beta chain) was observed at least ten times. The data are from a study of regulatory T cells in long-lasting Graves disease. The time point was: persistent/refractory GD, antithyroid drugs over 5 years with positive TRAb. PBMCs were the source of the RNA used for TCR sequencing. Trimming at V came to 8 bases and at J to 6 bases, leaving 4 bases not matched to a gene. The CDR3 sequence is 11 residues long. Arm-PCR of CDR3 regions and iRepertoire HTBI primers were the basis on which TCR beta libraries were built. A single record per CDR3 protein comes from TCRdb applying MiXCR to the multiplex PCR reads. Among roughly 430,000 distinct CDR3 sequences listed, under 25% were seen once.

The chain recombines TRBV12-3 or TRBV12-4 with TRBJ2-7, with TRBD2 matching 7 bases. The receptor comes from a female donor with Graves disease. The sample here was peripheral blood mononuclear cells (PBMCs), taken when the disease was refractory, from a patient treated with antithyroid drugs. The CDR3 region is CASGLGREQYF. CDR3 nucleotide sequence: TGTGCCAGCGGACTAGGGCGCGAGCAGTACTTC.